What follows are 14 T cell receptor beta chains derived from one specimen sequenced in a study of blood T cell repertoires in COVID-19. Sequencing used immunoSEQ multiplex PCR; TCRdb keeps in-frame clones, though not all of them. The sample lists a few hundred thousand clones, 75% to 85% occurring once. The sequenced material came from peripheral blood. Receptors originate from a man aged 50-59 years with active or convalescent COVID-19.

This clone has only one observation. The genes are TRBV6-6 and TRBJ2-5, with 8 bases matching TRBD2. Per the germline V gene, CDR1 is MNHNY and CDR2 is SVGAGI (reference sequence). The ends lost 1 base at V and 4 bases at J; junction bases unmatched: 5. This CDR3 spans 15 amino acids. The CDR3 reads CASSYFGLAGETQYF. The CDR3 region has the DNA TGTGCCAGCAGTTACTTCGGGCTAGCGGGAGAGACCCAGTACTTC.

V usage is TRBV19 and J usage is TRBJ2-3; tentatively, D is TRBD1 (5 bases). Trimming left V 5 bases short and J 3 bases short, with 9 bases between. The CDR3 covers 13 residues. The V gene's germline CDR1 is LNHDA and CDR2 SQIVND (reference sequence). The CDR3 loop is CASSLTVTDTQYF. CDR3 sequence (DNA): TGTGCCAGTAGTTTGACAGTAACAGATACGCAGTATTTT.

CDR3 bases: TGTGCCAGCAAAATACTAGCGGGGCACAATGAGCAGTTCTTC. Protein product: CASKILAGHNEQFF. The J gene is TRBJ2-1, the V gene TRBV28, with 10 bases fitting TRBD2. The CDR3 extends over 14 amino acids. The germline V gene has CDR1 MDHEN and CDR2 SYDVKM. The J segment lost 5 bases and the V segment lost 7 bases, leaving 5 bases of the junction unmatched.

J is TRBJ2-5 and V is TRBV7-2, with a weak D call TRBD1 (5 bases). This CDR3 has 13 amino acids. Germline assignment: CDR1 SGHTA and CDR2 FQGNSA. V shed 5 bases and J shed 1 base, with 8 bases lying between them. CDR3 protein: CASSRRGQETQYF. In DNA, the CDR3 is TGTGCCAGCAGCCGAAGGGGCCAAGAGACCCAGTACTTC.

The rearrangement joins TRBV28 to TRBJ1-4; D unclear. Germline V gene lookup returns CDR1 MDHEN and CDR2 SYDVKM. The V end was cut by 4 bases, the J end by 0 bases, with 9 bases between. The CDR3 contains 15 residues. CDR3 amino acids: CASSYGGTTNEKLFF. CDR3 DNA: TGTGCCAGCAGTTACGGCGGAACAACTAATGAAAAACTGTTTTTT.

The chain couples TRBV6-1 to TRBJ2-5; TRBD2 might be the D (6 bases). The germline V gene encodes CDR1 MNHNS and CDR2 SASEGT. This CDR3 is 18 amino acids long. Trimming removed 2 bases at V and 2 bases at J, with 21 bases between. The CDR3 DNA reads TGTGCCAGCAGTGAATGGAACCTAGCGTGGGGTCGACAAGAGACCCAGTACTTC. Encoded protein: CASSEWNLAWGRQETQYF.

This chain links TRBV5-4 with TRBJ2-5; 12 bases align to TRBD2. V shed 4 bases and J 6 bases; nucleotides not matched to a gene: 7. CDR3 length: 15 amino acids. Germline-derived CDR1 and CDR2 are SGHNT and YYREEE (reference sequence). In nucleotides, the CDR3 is TGTGCCAGCAGCCGTTGGACTAGCGGGAATAAGACCCAGTACTTC. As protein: CASSRWTSGNKTQYF.

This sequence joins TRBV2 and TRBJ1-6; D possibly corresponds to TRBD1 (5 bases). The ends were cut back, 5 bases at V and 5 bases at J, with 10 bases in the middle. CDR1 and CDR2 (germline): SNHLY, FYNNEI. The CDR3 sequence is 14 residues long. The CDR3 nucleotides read TGTGCCAGCAGTTTGACGACAGATAATTCACCCCTCCACTTT. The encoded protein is CASSLTTDNSPLHF.

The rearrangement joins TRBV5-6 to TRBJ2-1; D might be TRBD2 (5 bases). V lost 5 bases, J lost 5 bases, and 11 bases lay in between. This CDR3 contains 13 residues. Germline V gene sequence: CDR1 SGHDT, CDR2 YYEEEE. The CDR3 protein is CASRWTGNNEQFF. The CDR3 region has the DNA TGTGCCAGCAGGTGGACTGGGAACAATGAGCAGTTCTTC.

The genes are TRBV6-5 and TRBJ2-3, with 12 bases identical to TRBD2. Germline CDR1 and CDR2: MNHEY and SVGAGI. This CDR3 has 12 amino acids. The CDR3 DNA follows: TGTGTGACTAGCGGGAGAGCAGATACGCAGTATTTT. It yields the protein CVTSGRADTQYF.

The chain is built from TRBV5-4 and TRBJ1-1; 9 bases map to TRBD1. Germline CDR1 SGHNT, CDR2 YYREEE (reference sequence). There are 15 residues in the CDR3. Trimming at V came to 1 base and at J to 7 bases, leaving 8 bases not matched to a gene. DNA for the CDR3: TGTGCCAGCAGCTTGAGGGGACAGGGAATAATTGAAGCTTTCTTT. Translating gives CASSLRGQGIIEAFF.

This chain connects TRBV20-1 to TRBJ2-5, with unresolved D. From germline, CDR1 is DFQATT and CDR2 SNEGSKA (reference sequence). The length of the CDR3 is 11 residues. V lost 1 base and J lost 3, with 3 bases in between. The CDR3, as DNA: TGCAGTGCTAGAGCAAAAGAGACCCAGTACTTC. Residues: CSARAKETQYF.

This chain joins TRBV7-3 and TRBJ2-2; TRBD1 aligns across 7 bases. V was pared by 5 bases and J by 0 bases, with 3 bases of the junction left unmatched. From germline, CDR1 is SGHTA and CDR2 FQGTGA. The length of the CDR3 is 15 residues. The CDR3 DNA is TGTGCCAGCAGCCCAGGGGGACCGAACACCGGGGAGCTGTTTTTT. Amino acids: CASSPGGPNTGELFF.

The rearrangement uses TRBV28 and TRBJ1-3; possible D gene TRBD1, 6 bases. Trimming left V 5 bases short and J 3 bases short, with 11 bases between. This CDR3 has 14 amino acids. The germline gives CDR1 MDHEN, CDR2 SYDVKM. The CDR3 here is CASSTGYLGNTIYF. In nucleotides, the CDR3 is TGTGCCAGCAGTACAGGGTACCTTGGAAACACCATATATTTT.